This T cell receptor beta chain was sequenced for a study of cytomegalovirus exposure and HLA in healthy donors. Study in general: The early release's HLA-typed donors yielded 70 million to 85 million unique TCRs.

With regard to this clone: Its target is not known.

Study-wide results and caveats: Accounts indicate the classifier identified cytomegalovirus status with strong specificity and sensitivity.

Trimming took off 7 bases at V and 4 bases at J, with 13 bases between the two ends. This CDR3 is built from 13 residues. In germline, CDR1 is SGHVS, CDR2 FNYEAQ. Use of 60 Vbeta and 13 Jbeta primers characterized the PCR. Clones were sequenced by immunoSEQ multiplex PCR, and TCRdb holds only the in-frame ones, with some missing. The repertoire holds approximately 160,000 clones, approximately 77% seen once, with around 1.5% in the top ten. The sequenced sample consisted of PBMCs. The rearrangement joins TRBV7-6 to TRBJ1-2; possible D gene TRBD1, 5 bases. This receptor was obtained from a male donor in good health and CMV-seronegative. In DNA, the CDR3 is TGTGCCAGCACGGCGGGGGTCAGCTATGGCTACACCTTC. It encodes CASTAGVSYGYTF.